The sample holds one count of the clone carrying this TCR beta chain. The data stem from a study of blood T cell repertoires in COVID-19. About the research overall: The origin of the acute and convalescent COVID-19 samples was the United States, Italy and Spain. In each case, the material was cDNA or gDNA derived from T cells, B-cell-depleted T cells, or PBMCs.

Trimming took 4 bases from V and 1 from J; bases not matched to a gene: 9. Germline CDR1 and CDR2: SGHRS and YFSETQ. The CDR3 contains 16 residues. Patients from Seattle were sampled longitudinally, starting during active infection. Source study methods: Estimates of nucleated cell counts were drawn from the amplification of reference gene primers. The assay was immunoSEQ multiplex PCR, and TCRdb's table has in-frame clones only and misses some. D and trimming were read from the DNA, whereas the V and J calls and clone size are those reported in that table. The sample has about 440,000 clones, 88% seen once.

This rearrangement joins TRBV5-1 to TRBJ2-3; TRBD1 aligns across 7 bases. Material: peripheral blood. This TCR was recovered from a woman between 50 and 59 years old with COVID-19, enrolled during active disease. CDR3 sequence: CASSLGTASGTDTQYF. The CDR3 bases are TGCGCCAGCAGCCTGGGGACAGCGAGTGGCACAGATACGCAGTATTTT.